These T cell receptor beta chains were read from a single sample in a study of regulatory T cells in long-lasting Graves disease. TCRdb fed the multiplex PCR reads into MiXCR, producing one record per CDR3 protein. The data hold 400,000 to 500,000 distinct CDR3 sequences, with over 15% observed a single time. These data were also filed under a second study, of T cells in Graves' hyperthyroidism and ophthalmopathy.

The specimen comprised peripheral blood mononuclear cells (PBMCs), sampled at new diagnosis, from a patient treated with antithyroid drugs. All receptors come from a young woman with Graves disease. The CDR3 runs from the conserved cysteine through the conserved F or W. A D gene is named only where the DNA matches it firmly. A row's size may be missing; if present it is once, few, many or a size class.

clone size,V gene,D gene,J gene,CDR3 protein,CDR3 DNA
many,TRBV20-1,.,TRBJ2-3,CSARELGDTQYF,TGCAGTGCTAGAGAGTTAGGAGATACGCAGTATTTT
many,TRBV27,TRBD1,TRBJ2-7,CASSGTGGSYEQYF,TGTGCCAGCAGTGGGACAGGGGGTTCGTACGAGCAGTACTTC
.,TRBV20-1,TRBD2,TRBJ2-3,CSASWTSGVSTDTQYF,TGCAGTGCTAGTTGGACTAGCGGGGTCAGCACAGATACGCAGTATTTT
many,TRBV28,TRBD2,TRBJ2-7,CASSRYLAGEHSEQYF,TGTGCCAGCAGTCGATACCTAGCGGGAGAGCACTCCGAGCAGTACTTC
few,TRBV6-5,TRBD2,TRBJ2-1,CASSYSAGLAAYNEQFF,TGTGCCAGCAGTTACTCCGCGGGACTAGCGGCCTACAATGAGCAGTTCTTC
.,TRBV19,.,TRBJ2-7,CASSIVSGFGSEQYF,TGTGCCAGTAGTATCGTATCCGGGTTTGGGTCCGAGCAGTACTTC
many,TRBV29-1,.,TRBJ1-1,CSVPFRGSTEAFF,TGCAGCGTTCCCTTCAGGGGAAGCACTGAAGCTTTCTTT
many,TRBV18,.,TRBJ2-3,CASSPPQSVDTQYF,TGTGCCAGCTCACCACCACAATCAGTAGATACGCAGTATTTT
.,TRBV15,.,TRBJ2-1,CATSRGGWEQFF,TGTGCCACCAGCAGGGGGGGCTGGGAGCAGTTCTTC
many,TRBV18,.,TRBJ1-2,CASSRSNNGYTF,TGTGCCAGCTCACGCTCTAACAATGGCTACACCTTC
many,TRBV30,TRBD1,TRBJ2-1,CAWSVRAGTGSNEQFF,TGTGCCTGGAGTGTAAGGGCCGGGACAGGGTCTAATGAGCAGTTCTTC
.,TRBV7-2,TRBD1,TRBJ2-5,CASSSLGTGLETQYF,TGTGCCAGCAGCTCCCTGGGGACAGGGTTGGAGACCCAGTACTTC
many,TRBV6-1,.,TRBJ2-1,CASSLPPRNNEQFF,TGTGCCAGCAGCCTGCCACCTAGAAACAATGAGCAGTTCTTC
many,TRBV3-1,.,TRBJ1-1,CASSPQGRDTEAFF,TGTGCCAGCAGCCCACAGGGAAGGGACACTGAAGCTTTCTTT
.,TRBV19,.,TRBJ1-6,CASSMISGSHNSPLHF,TGTGCCAGTAGTATGATCTCAGGGAGTCATAATTCACCCCTCCACTTT
.,TRBV10-3,TRBD2,TRBJ2-1,CAISEGFGTNSYNEQFF,TGTGCCATCAGTGAGGGCTTCGGGACTAACTCCTACAATGAGCAGTTCTTC
.,TRBV5-1,TRBD2,TRBJ2-3,CASGRLAGVSDTQYF,TGCGCCAGCGGACGACTAGCGGGAGTATCAGATACGCAGTATTTT
.,TRBV3-2,.,TRBJ2-4,CASSPRSDIQYF,TGTGCCAGCAGCCCTAGATCAGACATTCAGTACTTC
many,TRBV28,TRBD2,TRBJ2-7,CASSLAGGPREQYF,TGTGCCAGCAGTTTAGCGGGAGGGCCCCGCGAGCAGTACTTC
many,TRBV7-8,.,TRBJ2-1,CASLGGPYNEQFF,TGTGCCAGCCTGGGCGGACCCTACAATGAGCAGTTCTTC
many,TRBV5-1,TRBD2,TRBJ2-1,CASTGLAGGTEQFF,TGCGCCAGCACCGGACTAGCGGGAGGTACTGAGCAGTTCTTC
many,TRBV12-3/TRBV12-4,TRBD1,TRBJ1-5,CASSTAGGSNQPQHF,TGTGCCAGCAGTACCGCAGGGGGTAGCAATCAGCCCCAGCATTTT